This T cell receptor (beta chain) was identified during a study of T-cell memory formation after mild COVID-19. In this sample, this clonotype turned up many times. Its antigen is not identified. TCRdb reanalysed the 5' RACE reads using MiXCR and keeps one entry per CDR3 protein. This table has 25,000 to 35,000 distinct CDR3 sequences, roughly 12% appearing once. Findings and caveats of the study: Cross-reactive memory seemingly joined, as some responding clones were found in pre-infection memory. Among clones contracting day 15 to 85, CD4/CD8 was balanced, whereas later expanders leaned CD4+.

The germline CDR1 and CDR2 sequences are SGHVS and FNYEAQ. This CDR3 is 15 amino acids long. Trimming took 5 bases from V and 4 from J, leaving 17 bases between them. This receptor was taken from an adult woman who had mild COVID-19 (a few samples of this study predate the infection). Cell type and time point are not known. The chain carries TRBV7-6 and TRBJ1-2; maybe TRBD1 (6 bases). Sample: PBMCs or a T cell subset sorted from them (not recorded which). The CDR3 coding sequence is TGTGCCAGCAGCGCGCGGGGCAGGGGTGGCTATGGCTACACCTTC. Its protein product is CASSARGRGGYGYTF. Full variable domain (remainder filled in from reference TRBV7-6 and TRBJ1-2): GAGVSQSPRYKVTKRGQDVALRCDPISGHVSLYWYRQALGQGPEFLTYFNYEAQQDKSGLPNDRFSAERPEGSISTLTIQRTEQRDSAMYRCASSARGRGGYGYTFGSGTRLTVV.